This T cell receptor beta chain was obtained from a study of T cell responses to AZD1222 COVID-19 vaccine (dated by TCRdb to the early 2020s). Turning to the overall study: AZD1222 recipients with second doses at about 4 weeks or about 12 weeks were pooled, because spike-specific TCR depth and breadth did not differ between schedules. A total of approximately 240 trial participants underwent TCR sequencing, of whom around 200 received two doses of AZD1222 and about 26 received two doses of the MenACWY control vaccine. Trial participants were enrolled by age into 18-55, 56-69 and 70-plus year subgroups, with roughly 160, 29 and 62 TCR-sequenced participants respectively.

The meaning of the sample's time point label: baseline before first vaccination. Samples from vaccinated people were obtained from the UK trials COV001 and COV002, which included a single-blind randomized controlled phase 2/3 trial of AZD1222 (ChAdOx1 nCoV-19) in healthy adults. For TCRbeta chain sequencing, PBMC samples were collected from trial participants at day 0 and at day 28 after the second dose. Worth noting for this clone: Its antigen is not yet known. Within one base of it there is no much larger clone, and no base qualities were kept.

The germline V gene specifies SGHAT as CDR1 and FQNNGV as CDR2. Inclusive of the bounding cysteine and phenylalanine, the CDR3 is 15 residues long. Here the CDR3 DNA is all that survives: 45 bases in frame from base 1. V is reduced by 6 bases and J by 0 bases, leaving a spacing of 14 bases between them. Broad study findings and their caveats: Because no day 14 peak-response samples were available, repertoires were characterized only after the peak T cell response. Conclusions about previously exposed vaccinees are limited because only six or seven AZD1222 recipients were SARS-CoV-2 seropositive at baseline. The whole spike protein was spanned by vaccine-associated CD4 TCRs, and dominant responses were seen in regions 160-218 and 743-854. After two AZD1222 doses, spike-specific TCR breadth and depth were significantly higher than at day 0 and than in MenACWY recipients. In the small 56-69-year group, the increase in depth fell short of significance, most likely because of low power. Epitopes outside the regions mutated in the B.1.351 and B.1.1.7 variants were reportedly recognized by nearly half of the unique spike-specific TCRs. Participants were mostly white British, with more females than males. The authors suggested clonal diversity may have been underestimated.

The CDR3 regions of human TCRbeta chains were analyzed by immunosequencing. The paper's processing steps were these. TCRs in the repertoires were compared against a reference library of SARS-CoV-2-specific TCRs that had been generated with the MIRA antigen-specificity platform. Breadth was defined as the fraction of unique TCRs that were SARS-CoV-2-associated, and depth was defined as the fraction of total T cells that were SARS-CoV-2-associated. Using the MIRA data, each spike-specific TCR was mapped to the spike region that the TCR reacts to and placed in a CD4 or CD8 class. Log10-transformed breadth and depth values were compared by one-way ANOVA with Sidak's multiple comparisons tests. TCRdb provides this immuneACCESS table in a form limited to in-frame rearrangements. Some clones are lacking; in checked studies, under half of them reflect an unresolved V gene, and why the rest are absent is not known. That table gives V, J and clone size, and the DNA gave D and trimming. Recorded for this sample are 150,000 to 200,000 clones; around 94% of them occurred a single time. In total, the top ten clones hold approximately 0.64% of the sample.

This receptor chain uses TRBV11-2 and TRBJ1-2; perhaps TRBD1 is the D gene, with 5 bases matching. This receptor was identified in an adult in good health. Material: peripheral blood, obtained on day 0 of AZD1222 vaccination. The DNA reads TGTGCCAGCAGTCGCCCAGGGACTGCTAACTATGGCTACACCTTC. Its product reads: CASSRPGTANYGYTF.